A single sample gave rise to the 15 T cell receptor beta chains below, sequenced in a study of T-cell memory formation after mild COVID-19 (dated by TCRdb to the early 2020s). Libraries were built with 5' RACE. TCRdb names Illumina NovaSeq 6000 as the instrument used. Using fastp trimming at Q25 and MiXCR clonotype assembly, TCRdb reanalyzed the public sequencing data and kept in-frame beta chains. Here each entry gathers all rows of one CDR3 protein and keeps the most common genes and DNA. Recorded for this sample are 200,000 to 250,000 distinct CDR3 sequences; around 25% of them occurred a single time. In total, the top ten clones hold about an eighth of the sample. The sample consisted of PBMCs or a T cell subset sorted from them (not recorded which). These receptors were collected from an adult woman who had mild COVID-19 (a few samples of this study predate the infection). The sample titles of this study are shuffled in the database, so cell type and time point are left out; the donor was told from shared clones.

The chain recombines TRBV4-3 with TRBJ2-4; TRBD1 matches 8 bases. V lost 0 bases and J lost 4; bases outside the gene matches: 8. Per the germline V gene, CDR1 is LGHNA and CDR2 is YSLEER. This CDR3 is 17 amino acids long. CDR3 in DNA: TGCGCCAGCAGCCAAGATCTCGGAACAGGGGGGAAAAACATTCAGTACTTC. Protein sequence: CASSQDLGTGGKNIQYF.

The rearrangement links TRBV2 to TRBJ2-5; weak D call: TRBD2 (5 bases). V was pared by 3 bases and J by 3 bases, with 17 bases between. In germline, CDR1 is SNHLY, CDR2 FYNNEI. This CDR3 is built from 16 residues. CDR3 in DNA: TGTGCCAGCAGTGATTGGCCCCTCCGGCGGGAAGAGACCCAGTACTTC. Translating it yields CASSDWPLRREETQYF.

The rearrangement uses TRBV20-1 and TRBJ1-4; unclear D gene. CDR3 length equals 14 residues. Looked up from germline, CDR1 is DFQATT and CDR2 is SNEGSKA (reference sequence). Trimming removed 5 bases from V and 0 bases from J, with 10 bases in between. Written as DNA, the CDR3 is TGCAGTGCTGCTCACGGGCCAACTAATGAAAAACTGTTTTTT. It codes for CSAAHGPTNEKLFF.

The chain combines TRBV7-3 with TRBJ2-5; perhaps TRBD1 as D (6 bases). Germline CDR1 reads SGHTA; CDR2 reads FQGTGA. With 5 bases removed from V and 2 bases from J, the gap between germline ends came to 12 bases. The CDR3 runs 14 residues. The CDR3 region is CASSPTGTQETQYF. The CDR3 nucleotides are TGTGCCAGCAGCCCAACAGGGACACAAGAGACCCAGTACTTC.

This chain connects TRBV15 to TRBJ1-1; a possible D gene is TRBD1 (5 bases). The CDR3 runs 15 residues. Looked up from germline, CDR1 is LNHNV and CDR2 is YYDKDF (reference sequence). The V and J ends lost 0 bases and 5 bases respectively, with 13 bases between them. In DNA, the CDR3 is TGTGCCACCAGCAGAGAGGGCAGGGTAGGAACTGAAGCTTTCTTT. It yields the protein CATSREGRVGTEAFF.

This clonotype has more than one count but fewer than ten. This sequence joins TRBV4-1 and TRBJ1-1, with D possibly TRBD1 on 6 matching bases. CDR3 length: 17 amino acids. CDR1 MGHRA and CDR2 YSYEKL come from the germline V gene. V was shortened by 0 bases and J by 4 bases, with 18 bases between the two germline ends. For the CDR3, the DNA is TGCGCCAGCAGCCAAGAGGGGGCAGGGCCTGGGAGCACTGAAGCTTTCTTT. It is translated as CASSQEGAGPGSTEAFF.

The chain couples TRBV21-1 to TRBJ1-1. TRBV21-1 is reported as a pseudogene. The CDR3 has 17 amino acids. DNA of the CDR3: TGTGCCAGCAGCAAAGAGGAGGTTCAGGAATCGAACACTGAAGCTTTCTTT. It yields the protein CASSKEEVQESNTEAFF.

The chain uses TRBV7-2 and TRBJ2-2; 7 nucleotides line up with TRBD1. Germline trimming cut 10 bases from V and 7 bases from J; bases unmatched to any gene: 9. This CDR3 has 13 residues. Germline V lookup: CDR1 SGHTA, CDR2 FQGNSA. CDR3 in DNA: TGTGCCACCCTAGACAGGGCAGGCGGGGAGCTGTTTTTT. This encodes CATLDRAGGELFF.

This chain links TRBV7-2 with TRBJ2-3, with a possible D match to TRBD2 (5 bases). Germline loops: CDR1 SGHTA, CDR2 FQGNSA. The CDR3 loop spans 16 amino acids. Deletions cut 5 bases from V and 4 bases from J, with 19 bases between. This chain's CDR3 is CASSLIYLGVADTQYF. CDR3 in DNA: TGTGCCAGCAGCCTCATTTATTTGGGAGTGGCAGATACGCAGTATTTT.

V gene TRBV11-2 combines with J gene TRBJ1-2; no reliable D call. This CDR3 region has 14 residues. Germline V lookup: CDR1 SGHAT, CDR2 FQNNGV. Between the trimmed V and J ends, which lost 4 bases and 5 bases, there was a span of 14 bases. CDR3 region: CASSYHGLGYGYTF. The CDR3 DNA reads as TGTGCCAGCAGCTACCACGGGTTAGGTTATGGCTACACCTTC.

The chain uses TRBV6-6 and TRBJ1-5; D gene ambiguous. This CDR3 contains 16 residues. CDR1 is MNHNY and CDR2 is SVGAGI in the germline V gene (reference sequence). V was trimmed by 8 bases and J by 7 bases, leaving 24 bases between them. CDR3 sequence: CASDSGVIREGQPQHF. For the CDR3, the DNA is TGTGCCAGCGATTCTGGTGTTATCCGGGAGGGACAGCCCCAGCATTTT.

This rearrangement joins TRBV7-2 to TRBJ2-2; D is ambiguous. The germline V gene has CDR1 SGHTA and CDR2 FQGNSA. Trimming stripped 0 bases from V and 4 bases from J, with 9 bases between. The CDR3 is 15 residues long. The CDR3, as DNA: TGTGCCAGCAGCTTAGCGATGTCTAGCACCGGGGAGCTGTTTTTT. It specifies CASSLAMSSTGELFF.

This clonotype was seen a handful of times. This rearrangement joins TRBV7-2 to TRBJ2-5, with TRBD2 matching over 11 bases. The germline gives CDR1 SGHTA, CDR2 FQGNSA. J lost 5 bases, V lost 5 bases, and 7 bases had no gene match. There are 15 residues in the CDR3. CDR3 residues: CASSQTSGGGETQYF. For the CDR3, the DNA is TGTGCCAGCAGCCAAACTAGCGGGGGAGGGGAGACCCAGTACTTC.

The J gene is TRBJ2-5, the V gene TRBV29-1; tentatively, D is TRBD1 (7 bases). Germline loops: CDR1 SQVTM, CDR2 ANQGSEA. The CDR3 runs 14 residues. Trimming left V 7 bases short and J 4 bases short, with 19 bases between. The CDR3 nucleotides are TGCAGCGGTAGGATAGGAGGGGGCGGAGAGACCCAGTACTTC. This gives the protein CSGRIGGGGETQYF.

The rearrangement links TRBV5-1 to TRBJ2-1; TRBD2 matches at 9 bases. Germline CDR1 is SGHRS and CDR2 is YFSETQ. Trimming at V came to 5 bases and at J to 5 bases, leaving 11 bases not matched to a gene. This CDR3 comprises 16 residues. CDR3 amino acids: CASRTGGRARDNEQFF. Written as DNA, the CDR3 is TGCGCCAGCAGAACAGGCGGGAGGGCCCGCGACAATGAGCAGTTCTTC.